The rows below give T cell receptor beta chains drawn from one sample of a study of blood T cell repertoires in COVID-19. TCRdb's copy holds only in-frame clones and misses some; the assay was immunoSEQ multiplex PCR. The table lists some 150,000 clones, 75% to 85% of them singletons. Source material: peripheral blood. The receptors derive from a human donor with acute or convalescent COVID-19. The donor label of this sample is uncertain. CDR3s include the opening cysteine and the closing phenylalanine or tryptophan. A D gene is named only where the DNA matches it firmly. The size field is filled for only some rows; it gives once, few, many or a size class.

D gene,clone size,J gene,V gene,CDR3 DNA,CDR3 protein
TRBD1,-,TRBJ1-6,TRBV3-1/TRBV3-2,TGTGCCAGCAGCCAAACTAGGACAGGAGTGAATTCACCCCTCCACTTT,CASSQTRTGVNSPLHF
TRBD1,once,TRBJ1-1,TRBV27,TGTGCCAGCAGTGGGCGGACAGGGGGGAACACTGAAGCTTTCTTT,CASSGRTGGNTEAFF
-,-,TRBJ2-3,TRBV5-1,TGCGCCAGCAGCTTGACAGGGCAACCCCCAGATACGCAGTATTTT,CASSLTGQPPDTQYF
-,-,TRBJ1-2,TRBV14,TGTGCCAGCAGCCAAGAAGCGCAGGGCCTCCTAGACTATGGCTACACCTTC,CASSQEAQGLLDYGYTF
-,once,TRBJ1-2,TRBV6-5,TGTGCCAGCACTCCCTGGGGGGGGCTGGGCTATGGCTACACCTTC,CASTPWGGLGYGYTF
TRBD1,-,TRBJ2-7,TRBV11-2,TGTGCCAGCAGCCCACCGGGACAGGACTACGAGCAGTACTTC,CASSPPGQDYEQYF
TRBD1,-,TRBJ1-3,TRBV6-6,TGTGCCAGCAGCCTAGGGGGCCTCTCTGGAAACACCATATATTTT,CASSLGGLSGNTIYF
-,few,TRBJ2-6,TRBV11-2,TGTGCCAGCAGCTCTACTGGGGCCAACGTCCTGACTTTC,CASSSTGANVLTF
-,-,TRBJ1-1,TRBV5-6,TGTGCCAGCAGCTTCGGTAGGGGCACTGAAGCTTTCTTT,CASSFGRGTEAFF
-,-,TRBJ1-2,TRBV30,TGTGCCTGGAGTGTACAAGGCCCGGGTGGCTACACCTTC,CAWSVQGPGGYTF
-,-,TRBJ1-3,TRBV30,TGTGCCACAGGGACGTTTGGAAACACCATATATTTT,CATGTFGNTIYF
TRBD1,-,TRBJ2-5,TRBV5-1,TGCGCCAGCAGCCCTGGGACAGGGAAAGAGACCCAGTACTTC,CASSPGTGKETQYF
TRBD2,once,TRBJ2-3,TRBV19,TGTGCCAGTAGTATACTAGCGGGGGGCTCAGATACGCAGTATTTT,CASSILAGGSDTQYF
TRBD1,-,TRBJ1-5,TRBV6-5,TGTGCCAGCACCAAATACAGGGGACAGCCCCAGCATTTT,CASTKYRGQPQHF
-,-,TRBJ1-1,TRBV2,TGTGCCAGCAGTGATATTGCGTGGAGCACTGAAGCTTTCTTT,CASSDIAWSTEAFF
-,-,TRBJ1-1,TRBV5-4,TGTGCCAGCAGCCATCGACAGCAGAACACTGAAGCTTTCTTT,CASSHRQQNTEAFF
-,-,TRBJ1-2,TRBV11-2,TGTGCCAGCAGTTCCCCCCGCAGGGGACATAATTACTATGGCTACACCTTC,CASSSPRRGHNYYGYTF
-,-,TRBJ1-4,TRBV2,TGTGCCAGCAGTAAAACAGGGACCAAGAATGAAAAACTGTTTTTT,CASSKTGTKNEKLFF
-,-,TRBJ1-6,TRBV27,TGTGCCAGCAGTTTACAGGGTAATTCACCCCTCCACTTT,CASSLQGNSPLHF
-,-,TRBJ1-6,TRBV5-6,TGTGCCAGCAGCGTGAAGGGGAATTCACCCCTCCACTTT,CASSVKGNSPLHF
TRBD2,-,TRBJ2-1,TRBV5-1,TGCGCCAGCAAATACACACTCGGGGGGTATGATGAGCAGTTCTTC,CASKYTLGGYDEQFF
TRBD2,few,TRBJ2-7,TRBV4-1,TGCGCCAGCAGCCAAGAGACGGGCGGGGGGGGCGAGCAGTACTTC,CASSQETGGGGEQYF
-,-,TRBJ1-6,TRBV7-6,TGTGCCAGCAGCTTAATGTCAGGATTAAATTCACCCCTCCACTTT,CASSLMSGLNSPLHF
-,-,TRBJ1-6,TRBV7-2,TGTGCCAGCAGCGCTCCGGGTTATAATTCACCCCTCCACTTT,CASSAPGYNSPLHF